The source of this T cell receptor beta chain is a study of response to subunit inactivated influenza vaccine. Via MiXCR, TCRdb re-called the RT-PCR reads, giving one row per CDR3 protein. The sample contains a few hundred thousand distinct CDR3 sequences, roughly 10% of which appear only once. The V gene lost 1 base and the J gene lost 5 bases, with 6 bases spanning the gap. CDR3 length: 14 amino acids. Germline assignment: CDR1 LNHNV and CDR2 YYDKDF (reference sequence). These data also formed part of another study, on T cells expressing NK-cell markers. According to that study: Production of TCR beta cDNA relied on 5'RACE template switching with UMIs.

This receptor was identified in a man aged 50-60 years who received an inactivated influenza vaccine. The source was PBMCs from blood, collected on the day of vaccination. The gene calls are TRBV15 and TRBJ1-6; TRBD1 might be the D (5 bases). CDR3 residues: CATSRGGDNSPLHF. DNA for the CDR3: TGTGCCACCAGCAGAGGAGGGGATAATTCACCCCTCCACTTT. The whole variable domain, remainder taken from reference TRBV15 and TRBJ1-6, is DAMVIQNPRYQVTQFGKPVTLSCSQTLNHNVMYWYQQKSSQAPKLLFHYYDKDFNNEADTPDNFQSRRPNTSFCFLDIRSPGLGDTAMYLCATSRGGDNSPLHFGNGTRLTVT.